Below, 9 T cell receptor beta chains from the same sample are listed, as sequenced in a study of T cells in Graves' hyperthyroidism and ophthalmopathy. The CDR3 regions of TCR beta were amplified from RNA transcripts. Primed by the HTBI set, a first-round RT-PCR was run on the TCR CDR3. TCRdb fed the multiplex PCR reads into MiXCR, producing one record per CDR3 protein. The data hold around 300,000 distinct CDR3 sequences, with roughly an eighth observed a single time. Sequencing was performed on blood. Receptors were obtained from a woman aged 40-49 years with Graves' ophthalmopathy.

The genes are TRBV19 and TRBJ2-3, with D perhaps matching TRBD1 or TRBD2 (6 bases each). Germline V CDR1 and CDR2: LNHDA, SQIVND (reference sequence). The CDR3 sequence is 15 residues long. V lost 1 base, J lost 2 bases, and 10 bases lay in between. The CDR3 protein is CASSIGGDNTDTQYF. CDR3 bases: TGTGCCAGTAGTATAGGCGGGGACAACACAGATACGCAGTATTTT.

Ten or more counts support this clonotype. The rearrangement links TRBV12-3 or TRBV12-4 to TRBJ2-1; either TRBD1 or TRBD2 may fit D (5 bases each). This CDR3 has 14 amino acids. V was trimmed by 8 bases and J by 7 bases, leaving 18 bases between them. The CDR3 DNA follows: TGTGCCAGCTGCCGGGACGGCCTTTGGAATGAGCAGTTCTTC. Its protein is CASCRDGLWNEQFF.

The chain combines TRBV28 with TRBJ1-2; no definite D call. V dropped 9 bases and J dropped 2 bases, with 10 bases sitting between them. Germline lookup yields CDR1 MDHEN and CDR2 SYDVKM. The CDR3 runs to 12 residues. The CDR3 here is CASLVQNYGYTF. For the CDR3, the DNA is TGTGCCAGTTTAGTACAGAACTATGGCTACACCTTC.

This clonotype was found many times. The V call is TRBV28, the J call TRBJ2-7, with D maybe TRBD1 (5 bases). Germline V gene lookup returns CDR1 MDHEN and CDR2 SYDVKM. The CDR3 has 11 residues. Trimming cost V 8 bases and J 3 bases, with 8 bases left between them. CDR3 sequence: CASVRDYEQYF. In DNA, the CDR3 is TGTGCCAGCGTCAGGGACTACGAGCAGTACTTC.

J is TRBJ2-1 and V is TRBV20-1; 11 nucleotides match TRBD2. The CDR3 totals 15 residues. With 6 bases clipped from V and 6 bases from J, the junction kept 10 bases outside the gene matches. Germline V gene sequence: CDR1 DFQATT, CDR2 SNEGSKA (reference sequence). CDR3 coding DNA: TGCAGTGCCACCAAAGTAGCGGGGGGGCGCAATGAGCAGTTCTTC. Protein: CSATKVAGGRNEQFF.

This chain connects TRBV14 to TRBJ1-2; 8 bases are shared with TRBD1. Losses at the gene ends were 4 bases for V and 4 bases for J; bases not matched to a gene: 5. The germline V gene encodes CDR1 SGHDN and CDR2 FVKESK. This CDR3 spans 14 amino acids. CDR3 residues: CASSPYRGTYGYTF. In DNA form, the CDR3 reads TGTGCCAGCAGCCCTTACAGGGGGACCTATGGCTACACCTTC.

This clonotype has a count of ten or more. J is TRBJ1-5 and V is TRBV6-5, with D perhaps matching TRBD1 (5 bases). Germline V gene lookup returns CDR1 MNHEY and CDR2 SVGAGI. V shed 0 bases and J shed 3 bases, with 9 bases lying between them. CDR3 length equals 15 residues. CDR3 DNA sequence: TGTGCCAGCAGTTACTCAGCAGGGCCCAATCAGCCCCAGCATTTT. Amino acids: CASSYSAGPNQPQHF.

About this clonotype: One base away lies a much larger clone, so this may be a sequencing read error. The gene calls are TRBV11-2 and TRBJ2-1, with TRBD2 identical over 9 bases. The germline gives CDR1 SGHAT, CDR2 FQNNGV. Trimming took 5 bases from V and 0 from J; bases not matched to a gene: 5. The CDR3 runs 16 residues. The CDR3 bases are TGTGCCAGCAGCCTACTAGCGGGCGACTCCTACAATGAGCAGTTCTTC. Protein product: CASSLLAGDSYNEQFF.

The chain employs TRBV12-3 or TRBV12-4 and TRBJ1-1, with 10 bases aligning to TRBD1. V lost 5 bases to trimming and J lost 2 bases; unmatched junction nucleotides: 11. The CDR3 consists of 17 residues. The CDR3 coding sequence is TGTGCCAGCAGTCGGGGAGGGACAGGGGCGACTAACACTGAAGCTTTCTTT. Translated, it gives CASSRGGTGATNTEAFF.